This entry lists 17 T cell receptor beta chains sequenced from one sample in a study of cytomegalovirus exposure and HLA in healthy donors. PCR amplification relied on 60 Vbeta primers (plus 13 Jbeta primers). Sequencing was performed with immunoSEQ multiplex PCR; in TCRdb, only in-frame clones are kept and a portion is missing. The sample totals tens of thousands of clones. Sequencing was done on a sample of PBMCs. The receptors were sampled from a man between 18 and 35 years old in good health and CMV-seropositive.

The chain couples TRBV6-1 to TRBJ2-5; 11 bases line up with TRBD2. Germline-derived CDR1 and CDR2 are MNHNS and SASEGT. V lost 4 bases and J lost 5; bases outside the gene matches: 15. The length of the CDR3 is 18 residues. The CDR3 protein is CASSVTLSGGASYETQYF. DNA for the CDR3: TGTGCCAGCAGTGTGACCCTTAGCGGGGGGGCCTCTTATGAGACCCAGTACTTC.

This sequence joins TRBV6-1 and TRBJ1-5, with a tentative D call TRBD1 (6 bases). V was clipped by 4 bases and J by 2 bases, with 12 bases between them. Germline lookup yields CDR1 MNHNS and CDR2 SASEGT. The CDR3 loop spans 15 amino acids. The CDR3 coding sequence is TGTGCCAGCAGTGGACAGGATGGGGGCAATCAGCCCCAGCATTTT. It specifies CASSGQDGGNQPQHF.

The CDR3 spells CASSLGPSGGETQYF. CDR3 nucleotides: TGCGCCAGCAGCTTGGGCCCTAGCGGGGGGGAGACCCAGTACTTC. The chain has TRBV5-1 and TRBJ2-5, with 11 positions matching TRBD2. Germline-derived CDR1 and CDR2 are SGHRS and YFSETQ. Trimming at V came to 0 bases and at J to 5 bases, leaving 3 bases not matched to a gene. The CDR3 runs to 15 residues. Full variable domain (rest looked up from reference TRBV5-1 and TRBJ2-5): KAGVTQTPRYLIKTRGQQVTLSCSPISGHRSVSWYQQTPGQGLQFLFEYFSETQRNKGNFPGRFSGRQFSNSRSEMNVSTLELGDSALYLCASSLGPSGGETQYFGPGTRLLVL.

This chain connects TRBV18 to TRBJ2-7; 8 bases map to TRBD2. This CDR3 is 14 amino acids long. The junction had 6 bases not matched to a gene; V was cut back by 3 bases and J by 5 bases. Germline CDR1 is KGHSH and CDR2 is LQKENI. The CDR3 DNA is TGTGCCAGCTCACCCGAGCGGGAGTTCCACGAGCAGTACTTC. Its protein is CASSPEREFHEQYF. The whole variable domain, filled in from reference TRBV18 and TRBJ2-7, reads NAGVMQNPRHLVRRRGQEARLRCSPMKGHSHVYWYRQLPEEGLKFMVYLQKENIIDESGMPKERFSAEFPKEGPSILRIQQVVRGDSAAYFCASSPEREFHEQYFGPGTRLTVT.

V gene TRBV19 combines with J gene TRBJ2-6; TRBD1 aligns across 10 bases. The V and J ends lost 9 bases and 4 bases, in that order; junction bases with no gene match: 15. The CDR3 contains 18 residues. Germline V gene lookup returns CDR1 LNHDA and CDR2 SQIVND (reference sequence). CDR3 protein: CASNDPGQGIVGANVLTF. The CDR3 DNA reads TGTGCCAGCAACGACCCGGGACAGGGGATAGTGGGGGCCAACGTCCTGACTTTC.

The chain uses TRBV6-6 and TRBJ2-7; 10 bases match TRBD1. V gave up 6 bases and J gave up 5 bases; unmatched junction bases: 4. This CDR3 contains 13 residues. From germline, CDR1 is MNHNY and CDR2 SVGAGI (reference sequence). CDR3 nucleotide sequence: TGTGCCAGCAGCCTGGGGACAGGGGACGAGCAGTACTTC. Its protein is CASSLGTGDEQYF.

V is TRBV6-5 and J is TRBJ2-7, with D possibly being TRBD2 (6 bases). In germline, CDR1 is MNHEY, CDR2 SVGAGI. The CDR3 runs 14 residues. Trimming stripped 2 bases from V and 2 bases from J, with 10 bases between. CDR3 nucleotide sequence: TGTGCCAGCAGTTACAGGGACTCGACCTACGAGCAGTACTTC. Its translation is CASSYRDSTYEQYF.

The chain couples TRBV7-9 to TRBJ2-1; 8 bases map to TRBD1. The germline gives CDR1 SEHNR, CDR2 FQNEAQ (reference sequence). V shed 4 bases and J 8 bases; nucleotides not matched to a gene: 7. CDR3 length equals 14 residues. In nucleotides, the CDR3 is TGTGCCAGCAGCTCCAGGACAGGGATGGATGAGCAGTTCTTC. Translating gives CASSSRTGMDEQFF.

This chain joins TRBV13 and TRBJ1-1; the match to TRBD1 covers 7 bases. This CDR3 has 15 amino acids. Germline loops: CDR1 PRHDT, CDR2 FYEKMQ (reference sequence). Trimming took 5 bases from V and 4 from J; bases not matched to a gene: 10. The CDR3 nucleotides are TGTGCCAGCAGCCTTACGAGGGGGCCGGGCACTGAAGCTTTCTTT. Amino acid sequence: CASSLTRGPGTEAFF. Full variable domain (rest looked up from reference TRBV13 and TRBJ1-1): AAGVIQSPRHLIKEKRETATLKCYPIPRHDTVYWYQQGPGQDPQFLISFYEKMQSDKGSIPDRFSAQQFSDYHSELNMSSLELGDSALYFCASSLTRGPGTEAFFGQGTRLTVV.

The chain has TRBV9 and TRBJ2-7; 12 bases match TRBD1. Germline trimming cut 0 bases from V and 7 bases from J; bases unmatched to any gene: 2. This CDR3 region has 14 residues. The germline gives CDR1 SGDLS, CDR2 YYNGEE. The CDR3 spells CASSVGDRGLEQYF. DNA of the CDR3: TGTGCCAGCAGCGTAGGGGACAGGGGGCTAGAGCAGTACTTC. Full variable domain (outside the CDR3, taken from reference TRBV9 and TRBJ2-7): DSGVTQTPKHLITATGQRVTLRCSPRSGDLSVYWYQQSLDQGLQFLIQYYNGEERAKGNILERFSAQQFPDLHSELNLSSLELGDSALYFCASSVGDRGLEQYFGPGTRLTVT.

The rearrangement uses TRBV20-1 and TRBJ1-1; TRBD1 is a possible D gene (6 bases). The germline V and J ends were trimmed by 3 bases and 8 bases, with 10 bases remaining between them. Germline lookup yields CDR1 DFQATT and CDR2 SNEGSKA (reference sequence). There are 11 residues in the CDR3. For the CDR3, the DNA is TGCAGTGCTAGGGGAACAGGGGAAGCTTTCTTT. Translation gives CSARGTGEAFF.

This sequence joins TRBV6-1 and TRBJ1-6; D call uncertain. Trimming removed 3 bases from V and 9 bases from J, with 9 bases in between. Germline V gene sequence: CDR1 MNHNS, CDR2 SASEGT. The CDR3 sequence is 13 residues long. The chain's CDR3 is CASSEYLSSPLHF. CDR3 nucleotides: TGTGCCAGCAGTGAGTATCTGAGTTCACCCCTCCACTTT.

V gene TRBV6-5 combines with J gene TRBJ1-5; TRBD1 aligns across 9 bases. There are 15 residues in the CDR3. Germline values: CDR1 MNHEY, CDR2 SVGAGI. After removal of 6 bases from V and 0 bases from J, the junction contained 3 bases not matched to a gene. The DNA of the CDR3 is TGTGCCAGCAGGGACAGGGGCAATAGCAATCAGCCCCAGCATTTT. This sequence encodes CASRDRGNSNQPQHF.

V is TRBV10-3 and J is TRBJ1-1; unclear D gene. Germline values: CDR1 ENHRY, CDR2 SYGVKD. CDR3 length equals 12 residues. V lost 5 bases and J lost 1, with 5 bases in between. In DNA, the CDR3 is TGTGCCATCAGTCAGGAGAACACTGAAGCTTTCTTT. As protein: CAISQENTEAFF.

CDR3 coding DNA: TGTGCCAGCAGTACCCCCGGCAGGGGTCTTGGGGAGACCCAGTACTTC. This translates into CASSTPGRGLGETQYF. The chain recombines TRBV27 with TRBJ2-5; weak D call: TRBD1 (6 bases). The CDR3 spans 16 residues. Between the trimmed V and J ends, which lost 5 bases and 5 bases, there was a span of 21 bases. Germline values: CDR1 MNHEY, CDR2 SMNVEV (reference sequence).

Written as DNA, the CDR3 is TGCAGCGTTCCAGGACAGGTTGATACGCAGTATTTT. This gives the protein CSVPGQVDTQYF. The chain is built from TRBV29-1 and TRBJ2-3; 7 bases match TRBD1. The J segment lost 6 bases and the V segment lost 5 bases, leaving 5 bases of the junction unmatched. The CDR3 has 12 residues. CDR1 and CDR2 from the germline V gene are SQVTM and ANQGSEA.

CDR3 residues: CASSRTSGGYTDTQYF. CDR3 DNA: TGTGCCAGCAGCCGGACTAGCGGGGGGTACACAGATACGCAGTATTTT. The V and J genes are TRBV9 and TRBJ2-3, with TRBD2 matching over 14 bases. The V and J ends lost 4 bases and 2 bases, in that order; junction bases with no gene match: 3. This CDR3 spans 16 amino acids. Germline V lookup: CDR1 SGDLS, CDR2 YYNGEE. The whole variable domain, remainder taken from reference TRBV9 and TRBJ2-3, is DSGVTQTPKHLITATGQRVTLRCSPRSGDLSVYWYQQSLDQGLQFLIQYYNGEERAKGNILERFSAQQFPDLHSELNLSSLELGDSALYFCASSRTSGGYTDTQYFGPGTRLTVL.